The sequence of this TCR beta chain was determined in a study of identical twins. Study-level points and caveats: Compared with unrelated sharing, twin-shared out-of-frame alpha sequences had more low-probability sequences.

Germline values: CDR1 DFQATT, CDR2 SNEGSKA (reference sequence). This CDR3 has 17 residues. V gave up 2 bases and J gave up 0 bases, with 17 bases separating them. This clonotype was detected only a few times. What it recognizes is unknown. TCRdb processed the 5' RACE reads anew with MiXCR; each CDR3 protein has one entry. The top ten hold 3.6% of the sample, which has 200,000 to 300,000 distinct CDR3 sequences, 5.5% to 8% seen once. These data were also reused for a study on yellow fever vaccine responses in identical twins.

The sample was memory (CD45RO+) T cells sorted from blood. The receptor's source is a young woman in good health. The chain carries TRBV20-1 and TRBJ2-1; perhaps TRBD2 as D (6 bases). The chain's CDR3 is CSARTEAGRSSYNEQFF. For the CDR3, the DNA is TGCAGTGCTAGAACGGAGGCCGGGAGAAGCTCCTACAATGAGCAGTTCTTC.